The 11 T cell receptor beta chains presented below share a single source sample, sequenced in a study of Graves' ophthalmopathy and Graves' hyperthyroidism. As the template, RNA transcripts were used to amplify TCR beta CDR3 regions. The first-round RT-PCR employed HTBI primers together with the Qiagen OneStep RT-PCR kit. A multiplex PCR was then performed as the second round. A single record per CDR3 protein comes from TCRdb applying MiXCR to the multiplex PCR reads. The sample yields 150,000 to 200,000 distinct CDR3 sequences, 35% to 50% seen once. Source material: peripheral blood. The source is a man aged 25-40 years with Graves' ophthalmopathy.

This clonotype was detected ten times or more. The chain links TRBV5-6 to TRBJ1-2, with D possibly matching TRBD1 (6 bases). The CDR3 is 14 residues long. V was shortened by 4 bases and J by 9 bases, with 19 bases between the two germline ends. CDR1 SGHDT and CDR2 YYEEEE come from the germline V gene. The CDR3 DNA reads TGTGCCAGCAGCCCCATTGAGGGGGGATCTCGCTACACCTTC. Translation: CASSPIEGGSRYTF.

The rearrangement links TRBV28 to TRBJ1-4; 9 nucleotides line up with TRBD1. V was pared by 5 bases and J by 5 bases, with 3 bases of the junction left unmatched. CDR1 and CDR2 (germline): MDHEN, SYDVKM. The length of the CDR3 is 14 residues. The DNA of the CDR3 is TGTGCCAGCAGTCCCGGGACAGGGAATGAAAAACTGTTTTTT. Residues: CASSPGTGNEKLFF.

This clonotype was seen only a few times. The chain joins TRBV6-5 to TRBJ1-5, with D possibly being TRBD1 (6 bases). Germline CDR1 reads MNHEY; CDR2 reads SVGAGI. CDR3 length: 15 amino acids. The V end was cut by 1 base, the J end by 3 bases, with 10 bases between. CDR3 DNA: TGTGCCAGCAGTTACTGGACAGAGAACAATCAGCCCCAGCATTTT. Its protein is CASSYWTENNQPQHF.

In its sample, this clonotype was seen a few times. The V call is TRBV27, the J call TRBJ2-4, with D unclear. The V end was cut by 5 bases, the J end by 0 bases, with 11 bases between. This CDR3 contains 15 residues. Germline lookup yields CDR1 MNHEY and CDR2 SMNVEV (reference sequence). CDR3 region: CASSQGALAKNIQYF. The CDR3 DNA reads as TGTGCCAGCAGTCAAGGAGCGCTAGCCAAAAACATTCAGTACTTC.

The V call is TRBV18, the J call TRBJ1-1; perhaps TRBD1 as D (6 bases). Trimming removed 5 bases from V and 2 bases from J, with 18 bases in between. Germline V gives CDR1 KGHSH, CDR2 LQKENI. This CDR3 has 16 amino acids. The CDR3 nucleotides are TGTGCCAGCTCATCAGCAGACGCGGGACATAACACTGAAGCTTTCTTT. Its protein product is CASSSADAGHNTEAFF.

The V call is TRBV12-3 or TRBV12-4, the J call TRBJ1-5; 9 nucleotides agree with TRBD1. The CDR3 has 14 residues. V gave up 5 bases and J gave up 6 bases; unmatched junction bases: 5. Here the CDR3 reads CASSATGGSQPQHF. DNA for the CDR3: TGTGCCAGCAGTGCGACAGGGGGAAGTCAGCCCCAGCATTTT.

The sample holds many counts of this clonotype. The chain carries TRBV2 and TRBJ2-7; 12 bases agree with TRBD2. The V segment lost 6 bases and the J segment 2 bases; nucleotides outside the gene matches: 2. This CDR3 region has 14 residues. Germline V CDR1 and CDR2: SNHLY, FYNNEI. The CDR3: CASSPSGGAYEQYF. CDR3 coding DNA: TGTGCCAGCAGCCCTAGCGGGGGGGCCTACGAGCAGTACTTC.

This clonotype was picked up many times. The chain carries TRBV7-8 and TRBJ2-5, with D unresolved. V was trimmed by 5 bases and J by 0 bases, leaving 10 bases between them. The length of the CDR3 is 14 residues. The V gene's germline CDR1 is SGHVS and CDR2 FQNEAQ. CDR3 coding DNA: TGTGCCAGCAGCCTCCGGATCTACCAAGAGACCCAGTACTTC. As protein: CASSLRIYQETQYF.

This rearrangement joins TRBV6-1 to TRBJ2-7; D may be TRBD1 (6 bases). The CDR3 spans 14 residues. Germline-derived CDR1 and CDR2 are MNHNS and SASEGT. V was shortened by 6 bases and J by 0 bases, with 12 bases between the two germline ends. CDR3 coding DNA: TGTGCCAGCAGAGCTCGGACAGACTCCTACGAGCAGTACTTC. It is translated as CASRARTDSYEQYF.

The chain has TRBV12-3 or TRBV12-4 and TRBJ1-2; D is undetermined. The CDR3 runs to 11 residues. V lost 1 base and J lost 10, with 7 bases in between. The CDR3 sequence: CASSLGVDYTF. The CDR3 DNA reads TGTGCCAGCAGTTTAGGGGTAGACTACACCTTC.

Concerning this clonotype: At one of its ends the junction is not consistent with the germline gene, which may arise from a read error. The chain is built from TRBV6-5 and TRBJ1-5, with 7 bases matching TRBD1. The CDR3 length is 13 residues. CDR1 is MNHEY and CDR2 is SVGAGI in the germline V gene. The CDR3, as DNA: TGTGCCAGCAGTTACAGCCGGGACAGCCTACGTGCTTTT. This sequence encodes CASSYSRDSLRAF.